The rows below give T cell receptor beta chains drawn from one sample of a study of blood T cell repertoires in COVID-19. Assay used: immunoSEQ multiplex PCR; TCRdb lists only in-frame clones, some missing. The sample lists about 51,000 clones, more than 70% occurring once. The specimen sequenced was peripheral blood. These receptors originate from a man older than 75 with active COVID-19. Each CDR3 is given with its conserved first and last residue. A D gene is named only where the DNA matches it firmly. Rows give clone size only sometimes, using once, few, many, or a class for an expanded clone.

.,TRBD2,TRBV4-1,TRBJ2-7,CASSQQFGGGSVYEQYF,TGCGCCAGCAGCCAACAATTCGGAGGCGGGAGCGTCTACGAGCAGTACTTC
.,.,TRBV10-1,TRBJ2-7,CASSEGFWGSPYEQYF,TGCGCCAGCAGTGAAGGGTTTTGGGGCAGCCCCTACGAGCAGTACTTC
.,.,TRBV7-8,TRBJ1-5,CASSGGQLTFSNQPQHF,TGTGCCAGCAGCGGTGGACAGCTTACTTTTAGCAATCAGCCCCAGCATTTT
.,.,TRBV5-1,TRBJ1-1,CASSSFPGGEAFF,TGCGCCAGCAGCTCCTTTCCGGGTGGGGAAGCTTTCTTT
.,TRBD1,TRBV19,TRBJ1-2,CASSRDRGRDYGYTF,TGTGCCAGTAGTAGGGACAGGGGGCGCGACTATGGCTACACCTTC
.,.,TRBV28,TRBJ2-7,CASSLAGHLEATYEQYF,TGTGCCAGCAGTTTAGCGGGTCATCTGGAGGCAACCTACGAGCAGTACTTC
.,TRBD2,TRBV7-2,TRBJ2-1,CASSLAYYPPSGRGRANEQFF,TGTGCCAGCAGCTTAGCGTACTATCCCCCTAGCGGGAGGGGTAGGGCCAATGAGCAGTTCTTC
.,TRBD2,TRBV6-5,TRBJ2-3,CASKYTSGRGDTQYF,TGTGCCAGCAAATATACTAGCGGGAGGGGAGATACGCAGTATTTT
.,TRBD1,TRBV5-8,TRBJ2-7,CASSIRTGNRYEQYF,TGTGCCAGCAGCATTAGGACAGGGAATCGCTACGAGCAGTACTTC
once,TRBD1,TRBV12-3/TRBV12-4,TRBJ2-7,CASTTGGAYEQYF,TGTGCCAGCACGACAGGGGGCGCCTACGAGCAGTACTTC
.,.,TRBV7-2,TRBJ2-3,CASSFRGLQDGTQYF,TGTGCCAGCAGCTTCCGGGGTTTGCAAGATGGTACGCAGTATTTT
.,.,TRBV3-1/TRBV3-2,TRBJ1-6,CASSQVEGNSPLHF,TGTGCCAGCAGCCAAGTAGAGGGTAATTCACCCCTCCACTTT
.,.,TRBV12-3/TRBV12-4,TRBJ2-7,CASSPTQSYEQYF,TGTGCCAGCAGCCCAACCCAGTCCTACGAGCAGTACTTC
.,TRBD2,TRBV2,TRBJ2-1,CASSGGLAAYNEQFF,TGTGCCAGCAGTGGCGGACTAGCGGCATACAATGAGCAGTTCTTC
.,TRBD1,TRBV27,TRBJ2-1,CASSRYLGTGINEQFF,TGTGCCAGCAGTCGCTACCTCGGGACAGGGATAAATGAGCAGTTCTTC
.,.,TRBV11-2,TRBJ2-1,CASSLDSGQSSYNEQFF,TGTGCCAGCAGCTTAGACTCCGGACAGAGCTCCTACAATGAGCAGTTCTTC
.,.,TRBV28,TRBJ2-3,CASRAVPDTQYF,TGTGCCAGCAGAGCCGTGCCAGATACGCAGTATTTT